This T cell receptor (beta chain) was captured by sequencing in a study of blood T cell repertoires in COVID-19 (dated by TCRdb to about 2020). For context, the study as a whole: Collaborator samples came from the United States, Italy and Spain and covered acute and convalescent phases of COVID-19. The prospective study material was composed of cDNA or gDNA derived from T cells, B-cell-depleted T cells, or PBMCs. The sample metadata nearly always contained a de-identified subject ID, COVID-19 status, age in years and sex. The repertoires were released in a freely available public database meant as a resource for research on the immune response to SARS-CoV-2. Subjects who had been exposed to COVID-19, were actively infected with it, or had recovered from it provided the deeply sampled blood TCRbeta repertoires that made up the dataset. Where HLA class I and class II types were available, the types were taken from metadata supplied by the sample provider, not from assay-based typing. The samples were drawn from two sources: the first 160 participants of the ongoing ImmuneRACE study, and over 950 subjects contributed by 6 global collaborators. The study at large found these results: The amount of clinical and demographic metadata varied by source and participant and was provided uncurated.

TCRbeta CDR3 regions were amplified from genomic DNA using the immunoSEQ Assay, a bias-controlled multiplex PCR. Concerning the study's data processing: Nucleated cell counts per sample were estimated from amplification of reference gene primers within the assay. To quantify the absolute abundance of each unique TCRbeta CDR3 rearrangement, sequence reads were collapsed and filtered. Productive Simpson clonality was computed per sample as the square root of Simpson's diversity index over productive rearrangements. Here the immuneACCESS table is served through TCRdb, limited to in-frame sequences with V and J called. Missing clones are a known gap in these copies; in checked studies unresolved V genes cover under half, and the rest lacks a known reason. Clonal size and the V and J genes are those of that table, whereas D and trimming came from the DNA. The sample has over 50,000 clones on record, 80% to 85% of them singletons. The ten largest clones take up around 15% of the sample.

One collaborating source in Seattle enrolled patients while the patients were actively infected and followed the patients over time throughout the course of disease. The collaborating institutions used their own protocols to collect whole blood in K2EDTA tubes. For TCRbeta analysis, collaborators shipped samples as frozen whole blood, isolated PBMCs, or DNA extracted from either of those sample types. There are 16 amino acids in the CDR3, from cysteine to phenylalanine inclusive. The kept DNA is CDR3 alone, 48 bases in frame from the first base. The germline V gene yields MRHNA for CDR1 and SNTAGT for CDR2. V is clipped by 3 bases and J by 0 bases, and the sequence between their germline boundaries is 12 bases long. As to this clone: Its target antigen remains unknown. Per-base qualities were not stored, and no clone one base away is much larger.

The sequence is built from TRBV6-4 and TRBJ2-1; no D segment can be confidently identified. The receptor's source is a man in his fifties or sixties with COVID-19, enrolled during active disease. What was sequenced was peripheral blood. The CDR3 here reads CASSELFLSSYNEQFF. The nucleotide sequence is given as TGTGCCAGCAGTGAACTGTTCCTTAGCTCCTACAATGAGCAGTTCTTC.